The 26 T cell receptor beta chains below all came from one sample that was sequenced in a study of blood T cells in healthy people across ages. Together with a sample-barcoded 5' primer, a J-beta primer mix was included in a second PCR lasting about 6 to 12 cycles. TCRdb reprocessed the 5' RACE reads with MiXCR, giving one entry per CDR3 protein. The table shows 780,000 or so distinct CDR3 sequences, with approximately 53% occurring only once. The specimen was blood. The receptors come from a man between 35 and 55 years old in good health.

The chain is built from TRBV20-1 and TRBJ1-4, with TRBD1 identical over 7 bases. CDR1 and CDR2 from the germline V gene are DFQATT and SNEGSKA (reference sequence). The CDR3 spans 15 residues. The V gene end was trimmed by 0 bases and the J gene end by 5 bases; junction bases not matched to a gene: 6. The CDR3 region has the DNA TGCAGTGCTAGAGATGGTTCGGGACAGAATGAAAAACTGTTTTTT. Amino acid sequence: CSARDGSGQNEKLFF.

This chain connects TRBV28 to TRBJ2-4, with 7 bases that match TRBD2. This CDR3 is built from 15 residues. CDR1 and CDR2 from the germline V gene are MDHEN and SYDVKM. V lost 1 base, J lost 9 bases, and 9 bases stayed unmatched. CDR3 sequence reads: CASSLLGREGAIQYF. CDR3 coding DNA: TGTGCCAGCAGTTTATTGGGCAGGGAGGGTGCCATTCAGTACTTC.

The chain uses TRBV7-9 and TRBJ2-1; D gene ambiguous. The CDR3 loop spans 16 amino acids. V gave up 4 bases and J gave up 6 bases, with 19 bases separating them. The germline CDR1 and CDR2 sequences are SEHNR and FQNEAQ (reference sequence). This chain's CDR3 is CASSSNEIGISNEQFF. The DNA of the CDR3 is TGTGCCAGCAGCTCGAATGAGATAGGTATATCCAATGAGCAGTTCTTC.

The rearrangement uses TRBV25-1 and TRBJ1-1; D gene ambiguous. The ends were cut back, 4 bases at V and 8 bases at J, with 14 bases in the middle. The germline V gene has CDR1 MGHDK and CDR2 SYGVNS. This CDR3 has 13 residues. This chain's CDR3 is CASSGPFNSEAFF. The CDR3 DNA sequence: TGTGCCAGCAGTGGCCCCTTTAACTCCGAAGCTTTCTTT.

The CDR3 DNA sequence: TGCAGTGCTAGAGAAGAGACAGGGTCACTGGAGACCCAGTACTTC. Encoded protein: CSAREETGSLETQYF. This rearrangement joins TRBV20-1 to TRBJ2-7; 7 bases fit TRBD1. The last part of the DNA fits TRBJ2-5 better; the J call may be wrong. CDR3 length: 15 residues. CDR1 and CDR2 (germline): DFQATT, SNEGSKA (reference sequence).

The chain employs TRBV10-3 and TRBJ2-7; 12 positions match TRBD1. This CDR3 contains 15 residues. Trimming removed 4 bases from V and 3 bases from J; junction bases left unmatched: 4. Germline CDR1 and CDR2: ENHRY and SYGVKD. The CDR3 coding sequence is TGTGCCATCAGTGGGGGACAGGGGGCGGACTACGAGCAGTACTTC. This gives the protein CAISGGQGADYEQYF.

This clonotype has just a few counts. The chain is built from TRBV4-2 and TRBJ2-3; TRBD2 agrees at 9 bases. The germline V gene encodes CDR1 LGHNA and CDR2 YNFKEQ. Trimming at V came to 2 bases and at J to 5 bases, leaving 14 bases not matched to a gene. CDR3 length: 18 residues. CDR3 in amino acids: CASSQRRPPSGVGDTQYF. CDR3 coding DNA: TGTGCCAGCAGCCAACGGCGGCCTCCTAGCGGGGTTGGAGATACGCAGTATTTT.

The chain joins TRBV20-1 to TRBJ2-3; 13 bases are shared with TRBD2. This CDR3 is built from 20 residues. CDR1 and CDR2 from the germline V gene are DFQATT and SNEGSKA (reference sequence). The V and J ends lost 0 bases and 6 bases, in that order; junction bases with no gene match: 18. The CDR3 DNA follows: TGCAGTGCTAGAGAATTTAGGACTAGCGGGAGCCCGGGGATTACGGATACGCAGTATTTT. Amino acid sequence: CSAREFRTSGSPGITDTQYF.

This rearrangement joins TRBV7-2 to TRBJ1-2; D call uncertain. The CDR3 length is 13 residues. CDR1 and CDR2 (germline): SGHTA, FQGNSA. The V and J ends lost 0 bases and 8 bases respectively, with 10 bases between them. CDR3 protein: CASSLAAGSGYTF. The CDR3 nucleotides are TGTGCCAGCAGCTTAGCGGCGGGTTCGGGCTACACCTTC. The variable domain in full, completed from reference TRBV7-2 and TRBJ1-2, reads GAGVSQSPSNKVTEKGKDVELRCDPISGHTALYWYRQSLGQGLEFLIYFQGNSAPDKSGLPSDRFSAERTGGSVSTLTIQRTQQEDSAVYLCASSLAAGSGYTFGSGTRLTVV.

V usage is TRBV29-1 and J usage is TRBJ2-5; D ambiguous. CDR3 length: 13 residues. V lost 7 bases and J 4 bases, leaving 16 bases between the germline ends. Per the germline V gene, CDR1 is SQVTM and CDR2 is ANQGSEA. The CDR3: CSAKDRVIETQYF. Here the CDR3 DNA reads TGCAGCGCTAAAGACCGGGTTATAGAGACCCAGTACTTC.

The J gene is TRBJ1-2, the V gene TRBV7-6; tentatively, D is TRBD1 (5 bases). Germline V lookup: CDR1 SGHVS, CDR2 FNYEAQ. The CDR3 sequence is 14 residues long. Trimming left V 5 bases short and J 2 bases short, with 12 bases between. This CDR3 reads CASSLGRNNYGYTF. The CDR3 nucleotides are TGTGCCAGCAGCCTGGGACGGAACAACTATGGCTACACCTTC. The full variable domain, rest sourced from reference TRBV7-6 and TRBJ1-2, is GAGVSQSPRYKVTKRGQDVALRCDPISGHVSLYWYRQALGQGPEFLTYFNYEAQQDKSGLPNDRFSAERPEGSISTLTIQRTEQRDSAMYRCASSLGRNNYGYTFGSGTRLTVV.

This clonotype was found a few times. The chain recombines TRBV6-6 with TRBJ2-7; D uncertain. The CDR3 spans 14 residues. Trimming cost V 8 bases and J 2 bases, with 16 bases left between them. In germline, CDR1 is MNHNY, CDR2 SVGAGI (reference sequence). This CDR3 reads CASSIKRSAYEQYF. The DNA for the CDR3 is TGTGCCAGCTCTATAAAGAGGTCCGCCTACGAGCAGTACTTC.

This chain uses TRBV5-1 with TRBJ2-1; D gene uncertain. V was clipped by 0 bases and J by 6 bases, with 16 bases between them. Germline lookup yields CDR1 SGHRS and CDR2 YFSETQ. This CDR3 contains 16 residues. The CDR3 region is CASSLAWTEIPNEQFF. CDR3 nucleotides: TGCGCCAGCAGCTTGGCTTGGACGGAAATTCCCAATGAGCAGTTCTTC.

The chain joins TRBV19 to TRBJ2-1; 7 bases agree with TRBD2. Germline V gene sequence: CDR1 LNHDA, CDR2 SQIVND (reference sequence). The CDR3 is made up of 17 amino acids. V dropped 5 bases and J dropped 9; count of bases not matched to a gene: 19. The CDR3 spells CASSGSGGLRGGSEQFF. CDR3 DNA: TGTGCCAGTAGTGGGTCGGGAGGTCTTCGGGGCGGGAGTGAGCAGTTCTTC.

This clonotype has more than one count but fewer than ten. This chain joins TRBV28 and TRBJ2-7; 14 nucleotides agree with TRBD2. Germline-derived CDR1 and CDR2 are MDHEN and SYDVKM. V trimming: 6 bases; J trimming: 0 bases; junction bases outside the gene matches: 13. CDR3 length: 19 residues. This chain's CDR3 is CASSPHWTSGRSSSYEQYF. In nucleotides, the CDR3 is TGTGCCAGCAGCCCCCACTGGACTAGCGGGAGGTCAAGCTCCTACGAGCAGTACTTC. The variable domain in full, with the rest retrieved from reference TRBV28 and TRBJ2-7, is DVKVTQSSRYLVKRTGEKVFLECVQDMDHENMFWYRQDPGLGLRLIYFSYDVKMKEKGDIPEGYSVSREKKERFSLILESASTNQTSMYLCASSPHWTSGRSSSYEQYFGPGTRLTVT.

The chain has TRBV12-3 or TRBV12-4 and TRBJ1-2; D possibly corresponds to TRBD1 (6 bases). This CDR3 is built from 15 residues. V was trimmed by 1 base and J by 5 bases, leaving 14 bases between them. The CDR3 here is CASSLGDTQGYGYTF. CDR3 nucleotide sequence: TGTGCCAGCAGTTTAGGGGACACCCAAGGGTATGGCTACACCTTC.

This clonotype appeared many times. J is TRBJ2-3 and V is TRBV7-9, with a tentative D call TRBD2 (7 bases). This CDR3 comprises 15 residues. CDR1 and CDR2 from the germline V gene are SEHNR and FQNEAQ (reference sequence). Trimming cost V 5 bases and J 5 bases, with 17 bases left between them. In DNA form, the CDR3 reads TGTGCCAGCAGCCCCCTTGGGGGGGCGAAAGATACGCAGTATTTT. Translated, it gives CASSPLGGAKDTQYF.

This clonotype has just a few counts. The CDR3 here is CASLRTWGRGHYGYTF. In DNA form, the CDR3 reads TGTGCCAGTCTCCGCACGTGGGGCAGGGGGCACTATGGCTACACCTTC. V and J are TRBV27 and TRBJ1-2; 8 bases are shared with TRBD1. CDR3 length: 16 residues. From germline, CDR1 is MNHEY and CDR2 SMNVEV (reference sequence). V shed 9 bases and J 3 bases; nucleotides not matched to a gene: 15.

The genes are TRBV6-6 and TRBJ2-1; 10 bases fit TRBD2. Germline V gene data show CDR1 as MNHNY and CDR2 as SVGAGI (reference sequence). This CDR3 is 12 amino acids long. Losses at the gene ends were 8 bases for V and 10 bases for J; bases not matched to a gene: 5. CDR3 residues: CASGTSAYEQFF. CDR3 bases: TGTGCCAGCGGGACTAGCGCCTACGAGCAGTTCTTC.

This clonotype was observed a few times. The rearrangement links TRBV6-2 or TRBV6-3 to TRBJ2-1, with 8 bases lining up with TRBD1. Germline values: CDR1 MNHEY, CDR2 SVGEGT. The trim removed 3 bases at V and 4 bases at J, leaving 8 bases unmatched. The length of the CDR3 is 16 residues. The CDR3 is CASSYRQGAVYNEQFF. Written as DNA, the CDR3 is TGTGCCAGCAGTTATCGGCAGGGGGCGGTTTACAATGAGCAGTTCTTC.

This clonotype was picked up one time. The gene calls are TRBV7-8 and TRBJ2-5, with 8 bases matching TRBD1. There are 18 residues in the CDR3. V shed 4 bases and J 1 base; nucleotides not matched to a gene: 14. CDR1 SGHVS and CDR2 FQNEAQ come from the germline V gene. This chain's CDR3 is CASSSPEGQDLFQETQYF. The CDR3 DNA is TGTGCCAGCAGCTCACCAGAGGGACAGGACTTATTCCAAGAGACCCAGTACTTC.

A few counts support this clonotype. This chain links TRBV6-5 with TRBJ2-7; D is ambiguous. CDR3 length: 12 amino acids. V was shortened by 5 bases and J by 4 bases, with 9 bases between the two germline ends. Germline V gene sequence: CDR1 MNHEY, CDR2 SVGAGI. CDR3 loop: CASSGPNYEQYF. CDR3 DNA: TGTGCCAGCAGTGGGCCCAATTACGAGCAGTACTTC.

Only a few counts were recorded for this clonotype. The rearrangement joins TRBV4-3 to TRBJ2-7; D ambiguous. The length of the CDR3 is 13 residues. V was clipped by 0 bases and J by 4 bases, with 7 bases between them. Germline loops: CDR1 LGHNA, CDR2 YSLEER. CDR3: CASSQDPRYEQYF. CDR3 in DNA: TGCGCCAGCAGCCAAGATCCCCGTTACGAGCAGTACTTC.

V gene TRBV28 combines with J gene TRBJ2-6; D perhaps matches TRBD1 (6 bases). CDR1 is MDHEN and CDR2 is SYDVKM in the germline V gene. Deletions cut 3 bases from V and 0 bases from J, with 24 bases between. This CDR3 comprises 21 residues. CDR3 sequence reads: CASSFLSSGQGGTSGANVLTF. CDR3 DNA: TGTGCCAGCAGTTTTTTATCTTCGGGACAAGGGGGAACCTCTGGGGCCAACGTCCTGACTTTC. The entire variable domain, with the rest obtained from reference TRBV28 and TRBJ2-6, is as follows: DVKVTQSSRYLVKRTGEKVFLECVQDMDHENMFWYRQDPGLGLRLIYFSYDVKMKEKGDIPEGYSVSREKKERFSLILESASTNQTSMYLCASSFLSSGQGGTSGANVLTFGAGSRLTVL.

This clonotype was counted only a few times. The chain uses TRBV7-2 and TRBJ2-3; D gene ambiguous. The germline V and J ends were trimmed by 5 bases and 6 bases, with 15 bases remaining between them. The CDR3 runs to 14 residues. Per the germline V gene, CDR1 is SGHTA and CDR2 is FQGNSA. CDR3 DNA sequence: TGTGCCAGCAGCACCCACTTATCAGCCGATACGCAGTATTTT. Translation gives CASSTHLSADTQYF.

The genes are TRBV20-1 and TRBJ1-4, with D unclear. Trimming cost V 6 bases and J 0 bases, with 17 bases left between them. Germline CDR1 reads DFQATT; CDR2 reads SNEGSKA (reference sequence). The CDR3 runs to 16 residues. CDR3 sequence: CSASGLTGATNEKLFF. The CDR3 DNA sequence: TGCAGTGCGAGTGGACTAACTGGGGCAACTAATGAAAAACTGTTTTTT.